This T cell receptor (beta chain) was observed in a study of OX40 agonist ivuxolimab in advanced cancers. About the research overall: In three patients, partial responses were observed, one with hepatocellular carcinoma and two with cutaneous melanoma. Study results and limitations: Dose levels from 0.1 to 3.0 mg/kg saw CD4+ and CD8+ blood T cells expand clonally by week 6. Specificity for antigen went undetermined in the expanded peripheral T cells.

Remarks on this clone: The antigen is undetermined.

This table comes from immunoSEQ multiplex PCR, and its TCRdb copy is limited to in-frame clones, with some not included. Of over 15,000 clones listed, 80% to 90% are singletons. Peripheral blood came from all dose cohorts at three timepoints. CDR1 is SGHDT and CDR2 is YYEEEE in the germline V gene. The V end was cut by 0 bases, the J end by 3 bases, with 10 bases between. CDR3 length: 15 amino acids. The chain combines TRBV5-6 with TRBJ2-1; perhaps TRBD2 as D (6 bases). The receptor was isolated from an adult with an advanced solid tumor such as melanoma, head and neck, liver or kidney cancer. The sample in question was CD4+ or CD8+ T cells sorted from blood, obtained in a trial of the OX40 agonist ivuxolimab. CDR3 region: CASSLAGRGYNEQFF. DNA for the CDR3: TGTGCCAGCAGCTTGGCCGGGCGGGGCTACAATGAGCAGTTCTTC.